This T cell receptor beta chain was profiled in a study of graft-versus-host responses after intestinal transplantation (dated by TCRdb to about 2021). At the level of the whole study: Recipients received multivisceral, liver-intestinal, or isolated intestinal transplants. Every recipient was given anti-thymocyte globulin induction, then maintenance tacrolimus and steroids for approximately 3 years. Bulk TCR-beta CDR3 sequencing was used to track graft-versus-host and host-versus-graft alloreactive T cell clones in the graft, circulation and bone marrow after intestinal transplantation. To identify alloreactive clones, pre-transplant mixed lymphocyte reaction products were sequenced and then compared with unstimulated pre-transplant donor and recipient T cells. The cohort enrolled 20 to 30 intestinal transplant recipients, one of whom was a retransplant, and a few patients without pretransplant specimens were excluded. A peak of at least 4% donor T cells among recipient peripheral blood mononuclear cells was the definition used for donor T cell macrochimerism. Rather than being sequenced by the commercial service, samples from three later patients were sequenced in-house on an Illumina MiSeq and processed with MiXCR. General conclusions and limits of the study: Early after transplant, declines in HvG clones were associated with peak levels of circulating GvH clones. GvH clones were detected in recipient bone marrow, and some of these GvH clones were observed earlier in ileal mucosa or blood, consistent with an intestinal mucosal origin. The relatively low number and heterogeneity of intestinal transplant patients limited the conclusions. In the allografts of patients with donor T cell macrochimerism, GvH to HvG T cell clonal ratios were high.

The CDR3 runs 14 amino acids, cysteine and phenylalanine included. The sequence is cut down to CDR3 DNA, 42 bases in frame from base 1. Sequences MNHEY (CDR1) and SVGAGI (CDR2) are obtained from the germline V gene. At the junction V is shortened by 7 bases and J by 4 bases; bases outside the gene matches: 6. Details on this clone: Its specific antigen is unknown. No clone much larger than this one lies a single base away; base qualities are absent.

Per the publication, the time point label means: cells obtained before transplantation from donor or recipient. CD3+CD4+ and CD3+CD8+ populations were FACS-sorted from unstimulated pre-transplant donor and recipient cells taken from spleen or lymph nodes. To prepare the library, the immunoSEQ multiplex PCR assay was applied. For most patients, genomic DNA was isolated with the Qiagen DNeasy Blood and Tissue Kit and shipped frozen to Adaptive Biotechnologies for TCR sequencing. For most patients, genomic DNA was subjected to high-throughput TCR-beta CDR3 sequencing by Adaptive Biotechnologies. As for the authors' bioinformatics: TCR sequencing data were retrieved from Adaptive's ImmunoSEQ software for some 17 patients, whereas three other patients were processed with MiXCR and VDJtools. To correct CD4 versus CD8 sorting errors, sequences present in both subsets at a frequency ratio below 5:1 were removed. CDR3 nucleotide sequences shared between donor and recipient were removed because the origin of such sequences could not be assigned. At least 2-fold expansion over unstimulated cells and a minimum CFSE-low frequency of 0.002% (template counts) or 0.001% (read counts) were required for clones to be classified as alloreactive. Clones were considered mappable if detected in sequenced pre-transplant spleen, lymph node, or MLR CFSE-low populations of the donor or recipient. The cumulative frequency of alloreactive clones was calculated as a percentage of all sequences, weighted by copy number. Sourced from immuneACCESS, this table was stored by TCRdb with only in-frame sequences that have V and J called. A share of the clones is absent; for the studies checked, an unresolved V gene accounts for under half, and the remainder has no known explanation. The D gene and trimming were derived from the DNA, and the V and J assignments and clone size from that table. In all, the sample holds roughly 120,000 clones, and around 94% of those were seen once. The ten largest clones add up to 0.23% of the sample.

The sequence joins TRBV6-5 to TRBJ2-7, and 11 bases in between align with TRBD2. This specimen consisted of unstimulated CD4+ T cells sorted from spleen or lymph node cells, obtained before transplant. The sequence derives from a human donor who was the organ donor for an intestinal transplant. In nucleotides, the sequence is TGTGCCAGCACGGTAGCGGGGGGGAGGTACGAGCAGTACTTC. The resulting protein is CASTVAGGRYEQYF.